The clone carrying this T cell receptor beta chain was counted a few times. These data originate in a study of blood T cells in healthy people across ages. Study summary: About one barcoded beta molecule per two T cells was the capture yield of template switching.

Primers used in a second PCR of about 6 to 11 cycles were a sample-barcoded 5' primer and a J-beta primer mix. TCRdb itself ran the 5' RACE reads through MiXCR, one entry per CDR3 protein. In the table there are about 830,000 distinct CDR3 sequences, 55% to 65% of which are singletons. This CDR3 is built from 13 residues. Losses at the gene ends were 2 bases for V and 5 bases for J; bases not matched to a gene: 3. Germline CDR1 reads SGHDT; CDR2 reads YYEEEE. V is TRBV5-6 and J is TRBJ1-2; 7 bases match TRBD1. The receptor comes from a man aged 30 to 45 in good health. Sequenced: blood. The CDR3 loop reads CASSLQGPYGYTF. In DNA, the CDR3 is TGTGCCAGCAGCTTACAGGGGCCATATGGCTACACCTTC.